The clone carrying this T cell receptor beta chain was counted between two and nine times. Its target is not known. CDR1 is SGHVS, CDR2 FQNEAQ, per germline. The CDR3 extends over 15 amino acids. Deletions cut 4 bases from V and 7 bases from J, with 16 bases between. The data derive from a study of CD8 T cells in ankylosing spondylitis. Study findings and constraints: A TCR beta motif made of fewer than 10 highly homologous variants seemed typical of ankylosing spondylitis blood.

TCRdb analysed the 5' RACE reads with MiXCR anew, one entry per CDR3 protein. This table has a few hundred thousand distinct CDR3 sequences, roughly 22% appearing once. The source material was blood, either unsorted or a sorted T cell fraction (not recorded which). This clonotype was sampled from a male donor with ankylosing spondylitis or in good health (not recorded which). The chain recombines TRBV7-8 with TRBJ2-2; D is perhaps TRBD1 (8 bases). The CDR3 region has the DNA TGTGCCAGCAGCTCAAACAGGGGGGGAGACGGGGAGCTGTTTTTT. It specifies CASSSNRGGDGELFF.